This T cell receptor beta chain was observed in a study of shared clonotypes between healthy human individuals. Study-level results: Sequencing depth was a factor that was expected to affect clonotype sharing among donors.

About this clone itself: What it binds is unknown. The sample has other DNA sequences that encode this CDR3 too.

Every subset's genomic DNA went evenly onto several immunoSEQ plates. In the original analysis: Junction-only sequences produced by ImmunoSEQ had no quality scores, so filtering differed. The data were produced by immunoSEQ multiplex PCR, yet TCRdb's version contains in-frame clones alone and is incomplete. V, J and clone size are those of that table, while D and trimming were read from the DNA. The data hold under 2,500,000 clones, with approximately 95% observed a single time. The receptor comes from a man aged 18-30 years in good health. Material: naive CD4+ T cells sorted from blood. The subset is: CD45RA+ positively selected.

CDR3 amino acids: CASSESGGSSYEQYF. The CDR3 coding sequence is TGTGCCAGCAGTGAATCAGGAGGGTCCTCCTACGAGCAGTACTTC. The V gene is TRBV25-1, the J gene TRBJ2-7; TRBD2 is a possible D gene (6 bases). Per the germline V gene, CDR1 is MGHDK and CDR2 is SYGVNS. V was cut by 1 base and J by 0 bases, with 10 bases left in between. The CDR3 is 15 residues long.